Described below is a single T cell receptor (beta chain) sequence and its context. The antigen is unknown. V was clipped by 3 bases and J by 0 bases, with 19 bases between them. Germline V gene sequence: CDR1 MDHEN, CDR2 SYDVKM. The CDR3 totals 18 residues. Generated by immunoSEQ multiplex PCR, the TCRdb table keeps only in-frame clones and is missing some. This table holds around 130,000 clones, 93% found once. The data were taken from a study of T cell responses to AZD1222 COVID-19 vaccine. Overall study: Second doses were pooled across both intervals (about 4 or about 12 weeks). Study observations and caveats: None of the repertoires were sampled until the peak T cell response had passed. The sample set comprised mostly white British donors with more females, and clonal diversity was possibly underestimated.

This material consisted of peripheral blood, taken on day 0 of AZD1222 vaccination. The TCR originated in an adult in good health. This sequence joins TRBV28 and TRBJ2-3; D may be TRBD2 (6 bases). The CDR3 is CASSFFRVRRASTDTQYF. The CDR3 DNA follows: TGTGCCAGCAGTTTTTTTCGGGTTAGGAGGGCCAGCACAGATACGCAGTATTTT.